The rows below give T cell receptor beta chains drawn from one sample of a study of T cell responses to AZD1222 COVID-19 vaccine. Some clones are missing from TCRdb's copy, which holds only in-frame ones; the method was immunoSEQ multiplex PCR. The data hold roughly 180,000 clones, with almost 95% observed a single time. The source material was peripheral blood, sampled on day 0 of AZD1222 vaccination. The origin of the receptors is an adult in good health. Each CDR3 is given with its conserved first and last residue. A D gene is named only where the DNA matches it firmly.

j_call	v_call	d_call	cdr3_aa
TRBJ1-1	TRBV28	NA	CASTGTMNTEAFF
TRBJ2-1	TRBV4-2	TRBD2	CASSHRSFMAGGPQDEQFF
TRBJ1-1	TRBV7-2	NA	CASSTDRSNTEAFF
TRBJ2-1	TRBV20-1	NA	CSATQGTEQFF
TRBJ1-2	TRBV7-9	NA	CASSLFSGQRANYGYTF
TRBJ1-1	TRBV27	NA	CASSLRGGNTEAFF
TRBJ1-5	TRBV5-6	NA	CASSLGTVGGQPQHF
TRBJ1-2	TRBV7-8	NA	CASNRGSSGAAYGYTF
TRBJ1-5	TRBV7-2	NA	CASSWKGNQPQHF
TRBJ1-3	TRBV9	NA	CASSVGGGTGNTIYF
TRBJ2-2	TRBV18	NA	CASSPWRGDTGELFF
TRBJ1-4	TRBV19	NA	CASKLGTNEKLFF
TRBJ1-1	TRBV21-1	NA	CASSKRWGLNTEAFF
TRBJ2-2	TRBV3-1/TRBV3-2	NA	CASTYTGELFF
TRBJ2-1	TRBV7-3	NA	CASSSLTDRGSYNEQFF
TRBJ1-3	TRBV3-1/TRBV3-2	NA	CASSQDDNSGNTIYF
TRBJ2-7	TRBV30	TRBD1	CAWIGPTGGSEQYF
TRBJ2-7	TRBV7-8	NA	CASSSTSRREQYF
TRBJ1-2	TRBV19	NA	CASSIGSLANYGYTF
TRBJ1-1	TRBV7-3	NA	CASSADSNTEAFF
TRBJ1-1	TRBV6-5	NA	CANHGENTEAFF
TRBJ2-1	TRBV19	TRBD1	CASSTWTGPRDNEQFF
TRBJ2-2	TRBV6-1	NA	CASSEGSSWGTGELFF
TRBJ2-7	TRBV6-5	NA	CASKAPPSYGYEQYF
TRBJ2-7	TRBV7-9	NA	CASSLGYQQYF
TRBJ1-4	TRBV13	NA	CASSLGGSATNEKLFF
TRBJ1-4	TRBV11-1	TRBD1	CASSGTGAEKLFF
TRBJ2-1	TRBV11-2	NA	CASSLDLKGRFNEQFF
TRBJ1-2	TRBV5-1	NA	CASSPRSNYGYTF
TRBJ2-1	TRBV27	NA	CASSGQEDYNEQFF
TRBJ1-4	TRBV5-1	NA	CASSSGTEGEKLFF
TRBJ2-3	TRBV21-1	NA	CASNRLAGHTDTQYF
TRBJ1-5	TRBV18	NA	CASSTMGGMAHQPQHF
TRBJ2-2	TRBV4-2	TRBD2	CASSQVAGGPGTGELFF
TRBJ1-5	TRBV12-3/TRBV12-4	NA	CASSPMGGEAQHF
TRBJ2-5	TRBV10-3	NA	CAISDQETQYF
TRBJ1-2	TRBV5-1	NA	CASSSRTGSNYGYTF
TRBJ2-3	TRBV12-3/TRBV12-4	NA	CASSPTDTQYF
TRBJ1-6	TRBV4-2	NA	CASSQAGRTSNSPLHF
TRBJ2-3	TRBV5-1	TRBD1	CASSPGQGADTQYF
TRBJ1-3	TRBV19	NA	CASSPTPGNTIYF
TRBJ1-1	TRBV5-5	TRBD1	CASSLKGQLNGAFF